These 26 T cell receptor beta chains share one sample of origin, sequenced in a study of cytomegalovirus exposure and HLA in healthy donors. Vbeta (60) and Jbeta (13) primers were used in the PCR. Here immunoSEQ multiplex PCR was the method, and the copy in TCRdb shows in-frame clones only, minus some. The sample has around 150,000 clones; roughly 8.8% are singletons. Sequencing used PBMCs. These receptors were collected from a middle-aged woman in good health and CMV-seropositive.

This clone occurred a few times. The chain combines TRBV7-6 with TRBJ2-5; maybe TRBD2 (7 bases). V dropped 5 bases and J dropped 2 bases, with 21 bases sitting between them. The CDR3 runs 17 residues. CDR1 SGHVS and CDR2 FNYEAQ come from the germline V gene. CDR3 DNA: TGTGCCAGCAGCGCACCGAGGGGGGGAGACGATCAAGAGACCCAGTACTTC. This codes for CASSAPRGGDDQETQYF.

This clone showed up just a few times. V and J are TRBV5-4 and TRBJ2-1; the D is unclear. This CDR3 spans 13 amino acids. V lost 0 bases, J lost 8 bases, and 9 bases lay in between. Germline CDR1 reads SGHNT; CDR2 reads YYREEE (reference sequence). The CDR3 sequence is CASSLDEADEQFF. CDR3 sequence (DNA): TGTGCCAGCAGCTTGGATGAGGCGGATGAGCAGTTCTTC.

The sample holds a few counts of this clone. CDR3 loop: CASSHGQGARSYGYTF. In DNA, the CDR3 is TGTGCCAGCAGCCACGGACAGGGGGCGCGGTCCTATGGCTACACCTTC. V usage is TRBV7-9 and J usage is TRBJ1-2; 11 bases agree with TRBD1. V dropped 5 bases and J dropped 4; count of bases not matched to a gene: 9. The CDR3 extends over 16 amino acids. The germline CDR1 and CDR2 sequences are SEHNR and FQNEAQ (reference sequence). Drawing the rest from reference TRBV7-9 and TRBJ1-2, the complete variable domain is DTGVSQNPRHKITKRGQNVTFRCDPISEHNRLYWYRQTLGQGPEFLTYFQNEAQLEKSRLLSDRFSAERPKGSFSTLEIQRTEQGDSAMYLCASSHGQGARSYGYTFGSGTRLTVV.

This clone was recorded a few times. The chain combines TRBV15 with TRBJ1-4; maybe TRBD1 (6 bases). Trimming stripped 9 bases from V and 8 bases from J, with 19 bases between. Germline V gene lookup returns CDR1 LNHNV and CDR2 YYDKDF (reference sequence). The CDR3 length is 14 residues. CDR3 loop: CATELRGGREKLFF. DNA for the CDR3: TGTGCCACTGAGCTCAGGGGCGGTAGGGAAAAACTGTTTTTT.

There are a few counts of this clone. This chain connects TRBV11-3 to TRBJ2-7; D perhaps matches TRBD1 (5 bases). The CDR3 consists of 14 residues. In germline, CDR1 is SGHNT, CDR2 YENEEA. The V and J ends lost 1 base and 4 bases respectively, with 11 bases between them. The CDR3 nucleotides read TGTGCCAGCAGCTTAGTCGGCAGGGATTACGAGCAGTACTTC. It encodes CASSLVGRDYEQYF.

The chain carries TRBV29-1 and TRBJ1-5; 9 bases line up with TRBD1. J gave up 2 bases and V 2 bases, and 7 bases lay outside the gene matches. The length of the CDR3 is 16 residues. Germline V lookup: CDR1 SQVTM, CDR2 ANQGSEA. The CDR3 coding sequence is TGCAGCGTTGAATCAGGGAGGACAGGGGGCAATCAGCCCCAGCATTTT. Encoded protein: CSVESGRTGGNQPQHF.

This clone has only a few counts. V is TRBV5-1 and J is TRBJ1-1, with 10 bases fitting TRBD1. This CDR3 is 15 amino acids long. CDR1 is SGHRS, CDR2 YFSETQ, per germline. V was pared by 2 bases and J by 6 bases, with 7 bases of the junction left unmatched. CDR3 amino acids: CASSFLTGGDAEAFF. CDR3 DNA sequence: TGCGCCAGCAGCTTTTTGACAGGGGGCGACGCTGAAGCTTTCTTT.

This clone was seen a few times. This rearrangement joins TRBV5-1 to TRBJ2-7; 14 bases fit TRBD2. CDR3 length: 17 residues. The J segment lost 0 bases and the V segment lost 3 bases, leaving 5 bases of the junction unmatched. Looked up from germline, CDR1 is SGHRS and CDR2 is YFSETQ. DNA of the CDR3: TGCGCCAGCAGCTGGGGACTAGCGGGGGACAGCTCCTACGAGCAGTACTTC. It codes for CASSWGLAGDSSYEQYF.

The CDR3 reads CASSERGQEAFF. Written as DNA, the CDR3 is TGTGCCAGCAGCGAACGGGGACAAGAAGCTTTCTTT. The V call is TRBV7-9, the J call TRBJ1-1, with D maybe TRBD1 (6 bases). The CDR3 has 12 amino acids. The V and J ends lost 5 bases and 8 bases respectively, with 12 bases between them. The germline CDR1 and CDR2 sequences are SEHNR and FQNEAQ (reference sequence).

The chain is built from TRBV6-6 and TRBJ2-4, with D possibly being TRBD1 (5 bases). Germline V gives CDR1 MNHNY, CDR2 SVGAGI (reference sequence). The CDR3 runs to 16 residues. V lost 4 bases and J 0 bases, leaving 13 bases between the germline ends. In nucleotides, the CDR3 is TGTGCCAGCAGTTCCATAGGGGCAGTAGCCAAAAACATTCAGTACTTC. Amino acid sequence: CASSSIGAVAKNIQYF.

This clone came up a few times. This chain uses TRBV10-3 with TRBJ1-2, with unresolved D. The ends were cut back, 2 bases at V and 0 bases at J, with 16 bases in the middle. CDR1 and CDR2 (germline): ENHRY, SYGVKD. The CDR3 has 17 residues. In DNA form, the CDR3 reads TGTGCCATCAGTGAGAGCGGCCGAGTGCGGGCTAACTATGGCTACACCTTC. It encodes CAISESGRVRANYGYTF.

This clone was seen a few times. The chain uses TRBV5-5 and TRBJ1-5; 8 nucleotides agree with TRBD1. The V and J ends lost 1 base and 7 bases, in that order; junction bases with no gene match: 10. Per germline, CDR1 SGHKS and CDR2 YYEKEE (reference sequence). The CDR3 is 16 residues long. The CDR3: CASSLSGTGYRQPQHF. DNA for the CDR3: TGTGCCAGCAGCTTGTCCGGGACAGGATATAGGCAGCCCCAGCATTTT.

CDR3 region: CACRTDNYGYTF. CDR3 in DNA: TGCGCCTGCCGGACTGATAACTATGGCTACACCTTC. The J gene is TRBJ1-2, the V gene TRBV5-1; D not certain. The germline gives CDR1 SGHRS, CDR2 YFSETQ. CDR3 length: 12 residues. V was pared by 10 bases and J by 1 base, with 11 bases between.

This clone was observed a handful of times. In nucleotides, the CDR3 is TGCGCCAGCAGCCAAGCGGGTGGGGGGGTCGCAGGGGAGCTGTTTTTT. Its protein is CASSQAGGGVAGELFF. V and J are TRBV4-1 and TRBJ2-2; 7 bases are a match to TRBD2. V dropped 1 base and J dropped 8; count of bases not matched to a gene: 10. Germline CDR1 and CDR2: MGHRA and YSYEKL. The CDR3 loop spans 16 amino acids.

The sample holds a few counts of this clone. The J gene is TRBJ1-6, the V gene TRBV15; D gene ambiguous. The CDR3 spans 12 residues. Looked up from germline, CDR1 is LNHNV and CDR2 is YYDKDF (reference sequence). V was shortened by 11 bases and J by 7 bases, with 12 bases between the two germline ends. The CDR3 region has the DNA TGTGCCGCCTCGAGGGAAAATTCACCCCTCCACTTT. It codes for CAASRENSPLHF.

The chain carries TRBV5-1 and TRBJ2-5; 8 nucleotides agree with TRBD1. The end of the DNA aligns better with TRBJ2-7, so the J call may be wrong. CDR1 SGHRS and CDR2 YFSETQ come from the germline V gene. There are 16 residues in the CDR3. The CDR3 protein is CASSLQTQGAVSEQYF. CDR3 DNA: TGCGCCAGCAGCTTGCAGACGCAGGGGGCGGTATCCGAGCAGTACTTC.

CDR3 protein: CASTRDSREPSRNEKLFF. CDR3 DNA: TGCGCCAGCACCCGAGACAGTCGTGAACCGAGTCGCAATGAAAAACTGTTTTTT. The chain recombines TRBV5-1 with TRBJ1-4, with a weak D call TRBD1 (5 bases). Germline lookup yields CDR1 SGHRS and CDR2 YFSETQ. V shed 6 bases and J shed 5 bases, with 26 bases lying between them. The CDR3 runs 18 residues.

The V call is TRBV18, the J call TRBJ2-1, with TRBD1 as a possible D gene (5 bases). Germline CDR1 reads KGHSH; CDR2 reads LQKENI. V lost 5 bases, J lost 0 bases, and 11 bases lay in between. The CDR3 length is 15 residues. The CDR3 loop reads CASSADIPSYNEQFF. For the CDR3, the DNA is TGTGCCAGCTCAGCGGACATACCCTCCTACAATGAGCAGTTCTTC.

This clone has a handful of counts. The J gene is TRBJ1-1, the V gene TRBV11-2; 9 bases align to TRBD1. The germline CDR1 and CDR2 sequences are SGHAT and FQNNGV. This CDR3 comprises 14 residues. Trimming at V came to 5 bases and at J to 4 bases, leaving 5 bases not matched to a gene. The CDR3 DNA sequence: TGTGCCAGCAGCCCAGGGACAGGGAGCACTGAAGCTTTCTTT. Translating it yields CASSPGTGSTEAFF.

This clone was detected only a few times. CDR3 sequence (DNA): TGTGCCAGTAGTATAGATAAGGACAGTCTGAACACTGAAGCTTTCTTT. Protein: CASSIDKDSLNTEAFF. The chain carries TRBV19 and TRBJ1-1, with D possibly TRBD1 on 6 matching bases. The CDR3 length is 16 residues. V gave up 0 bases and J gave up 0 bases, with 11 bases separating them. Germline V CDR1 and CDR2: LNHDA, SQIVND (reference sequence).

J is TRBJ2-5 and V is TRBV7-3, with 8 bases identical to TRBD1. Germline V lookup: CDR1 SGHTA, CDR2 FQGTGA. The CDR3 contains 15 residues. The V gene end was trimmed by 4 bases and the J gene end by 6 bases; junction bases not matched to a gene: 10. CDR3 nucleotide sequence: TGTGCCAGCAGCTCAGCAGGGGGCGCCGGCCAGACCCAGTACTTC. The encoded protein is CASSSAGGAGQTQYF.

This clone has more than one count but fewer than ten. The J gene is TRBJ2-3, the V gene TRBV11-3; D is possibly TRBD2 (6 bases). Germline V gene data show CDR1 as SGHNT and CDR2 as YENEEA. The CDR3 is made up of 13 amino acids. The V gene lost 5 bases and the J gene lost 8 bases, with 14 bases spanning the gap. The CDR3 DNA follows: TGTGCCAGCAGCGGGACTGCCCCCCGTACGCAGTATTTT. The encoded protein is CASSGTAPRTQYF. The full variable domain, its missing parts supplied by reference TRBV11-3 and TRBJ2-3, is EAGVVQSPRYKIIEKKQPVAFWCNPISGHNTLYWYLQNLGQGPELLIRYENEEAVDDSQLPKDRFSAERLKGVDSTLKIQPAELGDSAVYLCASSGTAPRTQYFGPGTRLTVL.

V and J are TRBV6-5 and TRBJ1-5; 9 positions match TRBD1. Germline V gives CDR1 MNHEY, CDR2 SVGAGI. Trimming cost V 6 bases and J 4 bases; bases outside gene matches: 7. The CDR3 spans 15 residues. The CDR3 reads CASSLGQGMNQPQHF. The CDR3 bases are TGTGCCAGCAGCCTCGGACAGGGGATGAATCAGCCCCAGCATTTT.

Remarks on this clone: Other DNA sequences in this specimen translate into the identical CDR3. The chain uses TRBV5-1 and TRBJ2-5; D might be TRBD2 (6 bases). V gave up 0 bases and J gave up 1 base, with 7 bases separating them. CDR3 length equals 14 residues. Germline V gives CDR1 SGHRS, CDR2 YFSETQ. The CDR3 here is CASSLGGVQETQYF. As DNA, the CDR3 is TGCGCCAGCAGCTTGGGGGGGGTCCAAGAGACCCAGTACTTC.

The CDR3 loop is CASMPRLAGRGTQYF. DNA for the CDR3: TGTGCCAGCATGCCCCGACTAGCGGGGCGGGGGACCCAGTACTTC. The gene calls are TRBV5-8 and TRBJ2-5; 11 positions agree with TRBD2. Per germline, CDR1 SGHTS and CDR2 YDEGEE. The CDR3 extends over 15 amino acids. The V gene end was trimmed by 6 bases and the J gene end by 7 bases; junction bases not matched to a gene: 11.

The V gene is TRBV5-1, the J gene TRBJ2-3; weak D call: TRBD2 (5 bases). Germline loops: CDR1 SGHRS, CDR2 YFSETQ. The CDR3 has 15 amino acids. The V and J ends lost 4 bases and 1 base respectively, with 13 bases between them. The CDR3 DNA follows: TGCGCCAGCAGCCCGGAGGACTTGCGCACAGATACGCAGTATTTT. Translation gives CASSPEDLRTDTQYF. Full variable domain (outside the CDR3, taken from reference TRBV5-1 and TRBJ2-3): KAGVTQTPRYLIKTRGQQVTLSCSPISGHRSVSWYQQTPGQGLQFLFEYFSETQRNKGNFPGRFSGRQFSNSRSEMNVSTLELGDSALYLCASSPEDLRTDTQYFGPGTRLTVL.